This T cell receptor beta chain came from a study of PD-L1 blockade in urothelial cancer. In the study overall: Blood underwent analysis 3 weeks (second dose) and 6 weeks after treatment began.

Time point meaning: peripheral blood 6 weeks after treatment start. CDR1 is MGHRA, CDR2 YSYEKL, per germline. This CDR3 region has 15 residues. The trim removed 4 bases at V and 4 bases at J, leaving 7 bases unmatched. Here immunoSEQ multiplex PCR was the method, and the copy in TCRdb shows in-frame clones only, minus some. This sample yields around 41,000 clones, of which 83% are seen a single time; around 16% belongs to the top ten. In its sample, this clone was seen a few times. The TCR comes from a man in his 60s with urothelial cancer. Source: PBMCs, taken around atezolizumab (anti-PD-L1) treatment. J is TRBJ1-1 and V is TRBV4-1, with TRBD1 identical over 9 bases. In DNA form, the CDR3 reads TGCGCCAGCAGCCTGGACAGGGGTGTCGGCACTGAAGCTTTCTTT. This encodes CASSLDRGVGTEAFF.